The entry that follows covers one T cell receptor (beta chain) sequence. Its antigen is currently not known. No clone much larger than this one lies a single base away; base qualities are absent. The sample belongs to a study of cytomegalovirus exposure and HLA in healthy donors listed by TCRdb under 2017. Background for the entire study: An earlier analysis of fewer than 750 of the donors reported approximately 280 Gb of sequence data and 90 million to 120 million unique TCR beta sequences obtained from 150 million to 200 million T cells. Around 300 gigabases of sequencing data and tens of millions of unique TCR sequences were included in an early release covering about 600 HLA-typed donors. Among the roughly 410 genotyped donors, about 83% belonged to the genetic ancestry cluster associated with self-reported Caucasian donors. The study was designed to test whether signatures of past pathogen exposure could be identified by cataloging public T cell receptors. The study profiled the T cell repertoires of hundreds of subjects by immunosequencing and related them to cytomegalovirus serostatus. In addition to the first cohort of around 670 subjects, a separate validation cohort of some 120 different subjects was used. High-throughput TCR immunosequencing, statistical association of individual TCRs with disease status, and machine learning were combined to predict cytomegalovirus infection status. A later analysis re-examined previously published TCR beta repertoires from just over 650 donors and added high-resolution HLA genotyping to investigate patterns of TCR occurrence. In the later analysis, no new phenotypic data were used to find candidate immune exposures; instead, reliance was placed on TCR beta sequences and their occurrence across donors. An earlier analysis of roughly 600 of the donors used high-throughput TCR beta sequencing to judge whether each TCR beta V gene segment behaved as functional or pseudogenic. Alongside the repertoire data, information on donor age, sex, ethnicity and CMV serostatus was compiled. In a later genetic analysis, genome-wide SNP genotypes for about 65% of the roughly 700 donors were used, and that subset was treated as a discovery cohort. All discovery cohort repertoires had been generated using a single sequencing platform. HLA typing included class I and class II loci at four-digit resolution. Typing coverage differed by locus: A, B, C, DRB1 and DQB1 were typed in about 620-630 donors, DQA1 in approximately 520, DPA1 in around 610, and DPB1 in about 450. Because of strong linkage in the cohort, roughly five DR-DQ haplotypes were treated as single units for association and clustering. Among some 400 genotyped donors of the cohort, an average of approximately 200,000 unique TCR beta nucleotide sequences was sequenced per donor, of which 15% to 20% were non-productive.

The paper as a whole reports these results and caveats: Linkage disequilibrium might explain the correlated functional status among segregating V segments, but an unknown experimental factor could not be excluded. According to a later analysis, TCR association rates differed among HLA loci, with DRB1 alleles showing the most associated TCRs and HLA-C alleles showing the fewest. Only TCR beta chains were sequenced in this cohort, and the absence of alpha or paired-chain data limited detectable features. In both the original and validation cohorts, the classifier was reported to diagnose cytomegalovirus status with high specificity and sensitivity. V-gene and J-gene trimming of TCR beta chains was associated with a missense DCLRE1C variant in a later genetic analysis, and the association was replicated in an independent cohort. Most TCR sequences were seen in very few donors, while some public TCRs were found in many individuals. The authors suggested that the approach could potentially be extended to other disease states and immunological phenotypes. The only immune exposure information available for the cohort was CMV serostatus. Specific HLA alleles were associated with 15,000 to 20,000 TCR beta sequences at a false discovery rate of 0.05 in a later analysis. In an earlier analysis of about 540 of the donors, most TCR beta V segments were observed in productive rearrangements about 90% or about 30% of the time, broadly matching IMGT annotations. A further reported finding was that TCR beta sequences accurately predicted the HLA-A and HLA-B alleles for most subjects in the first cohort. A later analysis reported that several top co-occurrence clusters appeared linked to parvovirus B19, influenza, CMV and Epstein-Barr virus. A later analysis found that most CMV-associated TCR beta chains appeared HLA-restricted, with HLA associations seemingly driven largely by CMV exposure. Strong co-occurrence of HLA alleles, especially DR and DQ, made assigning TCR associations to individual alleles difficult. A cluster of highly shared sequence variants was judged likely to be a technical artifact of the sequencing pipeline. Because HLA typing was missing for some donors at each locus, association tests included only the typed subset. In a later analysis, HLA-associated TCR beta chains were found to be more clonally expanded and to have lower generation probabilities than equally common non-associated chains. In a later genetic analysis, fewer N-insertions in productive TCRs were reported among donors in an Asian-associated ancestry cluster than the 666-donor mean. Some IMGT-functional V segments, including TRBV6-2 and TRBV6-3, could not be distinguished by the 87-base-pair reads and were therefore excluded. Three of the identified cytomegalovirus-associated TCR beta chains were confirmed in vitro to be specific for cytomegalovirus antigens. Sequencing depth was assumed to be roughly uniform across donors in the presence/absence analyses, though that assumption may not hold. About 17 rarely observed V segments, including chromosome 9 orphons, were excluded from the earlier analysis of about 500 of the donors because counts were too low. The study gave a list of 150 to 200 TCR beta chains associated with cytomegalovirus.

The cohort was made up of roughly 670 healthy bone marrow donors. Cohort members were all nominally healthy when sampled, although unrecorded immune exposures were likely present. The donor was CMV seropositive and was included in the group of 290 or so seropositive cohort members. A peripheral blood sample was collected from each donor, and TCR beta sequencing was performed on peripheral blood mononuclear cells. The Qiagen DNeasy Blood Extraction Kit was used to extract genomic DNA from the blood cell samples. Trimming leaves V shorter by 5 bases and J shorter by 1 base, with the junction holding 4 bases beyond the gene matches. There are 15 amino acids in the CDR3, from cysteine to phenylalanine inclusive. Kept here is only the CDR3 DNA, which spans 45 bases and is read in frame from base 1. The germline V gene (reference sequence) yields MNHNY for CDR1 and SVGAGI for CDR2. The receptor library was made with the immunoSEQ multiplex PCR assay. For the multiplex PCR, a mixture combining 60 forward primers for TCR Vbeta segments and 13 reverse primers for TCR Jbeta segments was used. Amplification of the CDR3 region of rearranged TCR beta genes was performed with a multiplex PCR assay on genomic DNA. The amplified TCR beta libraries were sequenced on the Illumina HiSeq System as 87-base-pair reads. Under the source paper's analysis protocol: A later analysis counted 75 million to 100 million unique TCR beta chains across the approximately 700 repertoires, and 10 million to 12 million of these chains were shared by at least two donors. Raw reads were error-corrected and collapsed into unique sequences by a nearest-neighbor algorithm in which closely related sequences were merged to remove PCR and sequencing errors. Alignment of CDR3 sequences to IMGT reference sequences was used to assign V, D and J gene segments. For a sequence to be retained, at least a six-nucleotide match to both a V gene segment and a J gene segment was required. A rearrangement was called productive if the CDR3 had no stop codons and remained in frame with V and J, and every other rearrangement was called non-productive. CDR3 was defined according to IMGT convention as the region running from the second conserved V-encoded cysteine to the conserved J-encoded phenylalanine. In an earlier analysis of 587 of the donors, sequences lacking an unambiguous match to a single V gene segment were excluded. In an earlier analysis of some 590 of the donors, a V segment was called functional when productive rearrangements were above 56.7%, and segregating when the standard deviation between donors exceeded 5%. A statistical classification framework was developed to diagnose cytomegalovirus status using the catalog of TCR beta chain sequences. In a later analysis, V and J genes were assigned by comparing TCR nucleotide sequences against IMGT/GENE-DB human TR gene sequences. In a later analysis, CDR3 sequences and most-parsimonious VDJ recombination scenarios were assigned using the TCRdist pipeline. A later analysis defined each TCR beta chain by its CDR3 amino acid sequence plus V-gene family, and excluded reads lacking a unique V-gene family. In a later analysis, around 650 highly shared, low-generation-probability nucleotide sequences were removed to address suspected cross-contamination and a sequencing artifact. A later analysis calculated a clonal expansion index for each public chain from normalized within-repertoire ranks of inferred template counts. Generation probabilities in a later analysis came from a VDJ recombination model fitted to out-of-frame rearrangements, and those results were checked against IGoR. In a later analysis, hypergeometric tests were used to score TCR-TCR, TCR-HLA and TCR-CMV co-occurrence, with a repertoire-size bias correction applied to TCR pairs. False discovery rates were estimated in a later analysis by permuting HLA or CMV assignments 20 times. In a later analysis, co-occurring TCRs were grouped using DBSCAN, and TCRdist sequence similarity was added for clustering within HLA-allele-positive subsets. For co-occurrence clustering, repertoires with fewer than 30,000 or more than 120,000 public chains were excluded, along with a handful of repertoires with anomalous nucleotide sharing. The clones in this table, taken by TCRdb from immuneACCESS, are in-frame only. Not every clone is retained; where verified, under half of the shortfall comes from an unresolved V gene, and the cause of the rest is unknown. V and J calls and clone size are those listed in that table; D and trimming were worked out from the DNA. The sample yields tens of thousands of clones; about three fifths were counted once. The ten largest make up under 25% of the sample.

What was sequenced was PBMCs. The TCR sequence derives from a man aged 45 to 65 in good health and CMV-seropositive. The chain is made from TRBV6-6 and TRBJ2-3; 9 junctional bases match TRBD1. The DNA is TGTGCCAGCAGTGACAGGGGGAAGGGCACAGATACGCAGTATTTT. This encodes CASSDRGKGTDTQYF.